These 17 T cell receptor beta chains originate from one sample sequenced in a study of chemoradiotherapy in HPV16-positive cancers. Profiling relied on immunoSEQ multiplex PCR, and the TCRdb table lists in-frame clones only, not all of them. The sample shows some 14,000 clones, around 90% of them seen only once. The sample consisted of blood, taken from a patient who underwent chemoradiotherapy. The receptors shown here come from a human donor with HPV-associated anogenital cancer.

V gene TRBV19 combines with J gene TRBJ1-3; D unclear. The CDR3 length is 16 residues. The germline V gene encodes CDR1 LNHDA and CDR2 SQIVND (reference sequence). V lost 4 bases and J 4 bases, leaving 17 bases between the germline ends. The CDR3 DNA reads TGTGCCAGTAGTAATTGGGCCAGCCCAATGGGAAACACCATATATTTT. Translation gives CASSNWASPMGNTIYF.

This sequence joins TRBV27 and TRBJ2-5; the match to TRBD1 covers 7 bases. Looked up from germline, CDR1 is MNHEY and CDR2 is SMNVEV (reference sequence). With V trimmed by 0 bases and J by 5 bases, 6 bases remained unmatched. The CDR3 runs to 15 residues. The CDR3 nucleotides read TGTGCCAGCAGTTTATCTGTCACAGGGGTTGAGACCCAGTACTTC. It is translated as CASSLSVTGVETQYF.

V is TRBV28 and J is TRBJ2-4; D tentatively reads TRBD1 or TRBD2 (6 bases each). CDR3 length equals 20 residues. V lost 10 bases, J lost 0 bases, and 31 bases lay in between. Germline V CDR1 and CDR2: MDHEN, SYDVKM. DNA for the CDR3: TGTGCCATTGCCCCGGGGTGGGGGGCAGCTCGGCTACTAGCCAAAAACATTCAGTACTTC. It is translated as CAIAPGWGAARLLAKNIQYF.

Here the CDR3 DNA reads TGCGCCAGCAGTCAATTTTCTTGGGGGCTCCCTGGCCCCACCGCCTACGAGCAGTACTTC. Its translation is CASSQFSWGLPGPTAYEQYF. The rearrangement links TRBV23-1 to TRBJ2-7; weak D call: TRBD1 (6 bases). TRBV23-1 has ORF status, its function being uncertain. CDR3 size: 20 residues. V shed 1 base and J shed 2 bases, with 27 bases lying between them.

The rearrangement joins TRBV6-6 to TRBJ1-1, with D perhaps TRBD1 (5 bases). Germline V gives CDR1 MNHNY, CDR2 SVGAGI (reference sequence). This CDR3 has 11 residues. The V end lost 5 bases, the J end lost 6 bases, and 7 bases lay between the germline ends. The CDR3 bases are TGTGCCAGCAGTATGACAGCTGAAGCTTTCTTT. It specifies CASSMTAEAFF.

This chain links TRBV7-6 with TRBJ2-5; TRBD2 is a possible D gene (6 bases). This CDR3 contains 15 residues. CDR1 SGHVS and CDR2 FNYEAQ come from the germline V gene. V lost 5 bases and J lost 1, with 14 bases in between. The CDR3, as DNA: TGTGCCAGCAGCCTGACTAGGCAACTCCAAGAGACCCAGTACTTC. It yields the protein CASSLTRQLQETQYF.

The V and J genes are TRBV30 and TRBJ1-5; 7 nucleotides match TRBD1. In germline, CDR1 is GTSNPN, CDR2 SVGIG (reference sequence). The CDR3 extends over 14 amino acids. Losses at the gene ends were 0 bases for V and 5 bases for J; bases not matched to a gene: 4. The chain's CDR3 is CAWSVRGYDQPQHF. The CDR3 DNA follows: TGTGCCTGGAGTGTCAGGGGGTATGATCAGCCCCAGCATTTT.

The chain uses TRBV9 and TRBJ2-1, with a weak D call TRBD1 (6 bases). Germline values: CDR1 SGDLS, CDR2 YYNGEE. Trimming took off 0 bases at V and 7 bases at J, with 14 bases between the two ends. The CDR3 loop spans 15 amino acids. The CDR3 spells CASSVDVRGQNEQFF. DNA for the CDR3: TGTGCCAGCAGCGTAGATGTTAGGGGACAAAATGAGCAGTTCTTC.

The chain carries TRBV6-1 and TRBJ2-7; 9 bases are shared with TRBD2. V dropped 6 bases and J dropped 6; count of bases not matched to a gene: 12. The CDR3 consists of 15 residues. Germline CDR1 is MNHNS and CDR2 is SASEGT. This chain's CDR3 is CASSGWRGGAVEQYF. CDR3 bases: TGTGCCAGCAGCGGATGGCGGGGGGGGGCCGTCGAGCAGTACTTC.

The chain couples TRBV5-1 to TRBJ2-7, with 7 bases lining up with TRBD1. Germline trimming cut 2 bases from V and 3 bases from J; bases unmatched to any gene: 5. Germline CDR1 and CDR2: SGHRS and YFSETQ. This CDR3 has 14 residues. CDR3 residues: CASSLTQGNYEQYF. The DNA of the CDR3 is TGCGCCAGCAGCTTAACACAGGGGAACTACGAGCAGTACTTC.

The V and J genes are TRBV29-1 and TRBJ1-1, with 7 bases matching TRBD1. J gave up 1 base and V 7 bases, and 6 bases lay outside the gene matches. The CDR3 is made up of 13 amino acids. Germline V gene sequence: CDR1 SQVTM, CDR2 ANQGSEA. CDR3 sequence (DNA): TGCAGCGCCATGACAGGGCCGAACACTGAAGCTTTCTTT. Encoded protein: CSAMTGPNTEAFF.

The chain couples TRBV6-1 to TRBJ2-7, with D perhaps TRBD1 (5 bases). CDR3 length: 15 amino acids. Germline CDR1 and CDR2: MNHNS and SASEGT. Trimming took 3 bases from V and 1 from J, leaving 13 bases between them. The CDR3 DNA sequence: TGTGCCAGCAGTGATCCAGGGTCGAGGTCCTACGAGCAGTACTTC. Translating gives CASSDPGSRSYEQYF.

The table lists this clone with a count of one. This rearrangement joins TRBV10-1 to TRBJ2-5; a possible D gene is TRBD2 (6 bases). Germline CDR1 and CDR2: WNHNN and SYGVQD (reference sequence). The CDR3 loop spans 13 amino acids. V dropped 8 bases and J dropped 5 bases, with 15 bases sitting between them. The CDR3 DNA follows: TGCGCCAGCTCCCGGGAGCTGGGGGAGACCCAGTACTTC. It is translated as CASSRELGETQYF.

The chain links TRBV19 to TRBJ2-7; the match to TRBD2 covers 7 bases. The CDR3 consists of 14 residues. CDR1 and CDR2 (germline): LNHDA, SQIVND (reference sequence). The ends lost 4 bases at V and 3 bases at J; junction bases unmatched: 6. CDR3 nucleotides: TGTGCCAGTAGTAGGCGGGCGGGGGACTACGAGCAGTACTTC. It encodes CASSRRAGDYEQYF.

In DNA, the CDR3 is TGTGCCAGCAGTTTTAGCTACCGTGGCACCGAGCAGTACTTC. It specifies CASSFSYRGTEQYF. The V and J genes are TRBV28 and TRBJ2-7, with no clear D. With 3 bases removed from V and 6 bases from J, the gap between germline ends came to 15 bases. This CDR3 has 14 amino acids. CDR1 and CDR2 from the germline V gene are MDHEN and SYDVKM. The variable domain in full, with the rest retrieved from reference TRBV28 and TRBJ2-7, is DVKVTQSSRYLVKRTGEKVFLECVQDMDHENMFWYRQDPGLGLRLIYFSYDVKMKEKGDIPEGYSVSREKKERFSLILESASTNQTSMYLCASSFSYRGTEQYFGPGTRLTVT.

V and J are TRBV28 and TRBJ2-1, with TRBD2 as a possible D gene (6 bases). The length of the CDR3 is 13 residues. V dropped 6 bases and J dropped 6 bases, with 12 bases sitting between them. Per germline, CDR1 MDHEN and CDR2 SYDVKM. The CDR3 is CASRTGSGNEQFF. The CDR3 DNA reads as TGTGCCAGCAGAACGGGTAGCGGCAATGAGCAGTTCTTC.

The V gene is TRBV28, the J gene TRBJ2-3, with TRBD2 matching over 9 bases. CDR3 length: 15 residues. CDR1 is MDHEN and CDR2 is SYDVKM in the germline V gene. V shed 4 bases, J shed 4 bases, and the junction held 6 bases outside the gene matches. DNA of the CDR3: TGTGCCAGCAGTTCCCAAGAGCGGGAGGCAGATACGCAGTATTTT. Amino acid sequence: CASSSQEREADTQYF. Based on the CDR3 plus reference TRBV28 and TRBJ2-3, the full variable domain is DVKVTQSSRYLVKRTGEKVFLECVQDMDHENMFWYRQDPGLGLRLIYFSYDVKMKEKGDIPEGYSVSREKKERFSLILESASTNQTSMYLCASSSQEREADTQYFGPGTRLTVL.